The 18 T cell receptor beta chains below were found in one sample sequenced in a study of Graves' ophthalmopathy and Graves' hyperthyroidism. The TCR beta CDR3 regions underwent amplification from RNA transcripts. An opening RT-PCR round employed HTBI primers and preceded a second-round multiplex PCR. TCRdb independently ran MiXCR on the multiplex PCR reads; one entry per CDR3 protein. The repertoire consists of 650,000 to 900,000 distinct CDR3 sequences, with roughly two fifths occurring once and the leading ten covering about 40%. The sequencing input was peripheral blood. The source of these receptors is an adult man with Graves' ophthalmopathy.

This clonotype appeared many times. The chain employs TRBV19 and TRBJ2-7, with a weak D call TRBD2 (6 bases). The germline V gene has CDR1 LNHDA and CDR2 SQIVND (reference sequence). The CDR3 contains 14 residues. V lost 7 bases and J lost 2, with 15 bases in between. The CDR3 protein is CASKTAEGTYEQYF. The CDR3 DNA reads TGTGCCAGTAAGACGGCGGAGGGTACCTACGAGCAGTACTTC.

J is TRBJ1-1 and V is TRBV7-6; TRBD1 agrees at 7 bases. The CDR3 extends over 15 amino acids. Germline assignment: CDR1 SGHVS and CDR2 FNYEAQ. The ends lost 5 bases at V and 2 bases at J; junction bases unmatched: 8. CDR3 coding DNA: TGTGCCAGCAGCCGACCAGGGACAGTAAACACTGAAGCTTTCTTT. It is translated as CASSRPGTVNTEAFF. Drawing the rest from reference TRBV7-6 and TRBJ1-1, the complete variable domain is GAGVSQSPRYKVTKRGQDVALRCDPISGHVSLYWYRQALGQGPEFLTYFNYEAQQDKSGLPNDRFSAERPEGSISTLTIQRTEQRDSAMYRCASSRPGTVNTEAFFGQGTRLTVV.

The gene calls are TRBV7-9 and TRBJ1-4; D is perhaps TRBD1 (6 bases). CDR1 is SEHNR, CDR2 FQNEAQ, per germline (reference sequence). The CDR3 runs 15 residues. The germline V and J ends were trimmed by 5 bases and 0 bases, with 10 bases remaining between them. In DNA form, the CDR3 reads TGTGCCAGCAGCCCCGGACAGACAACTAATGAAAAACTGTTTTTT. Protein: CASSPGQTTNEKLFF.

The chain has TRBV3-1 and TRBJ1-2; D may be TRBD1 (5 bases). With 1 base removed from V and 3 bases from J, the gap between germline ends came to 15 bases. The CDR3 extends over 16 amino acids. Germline V CDR1 and CDR2: LGHDT, YNNKEL (reference sequence). CDR3 bases: TGTGCCAGCAGCCAAGTCTTCTCAGGGCACGACTATGGCTACACCTTC. Translating gives CASSQVFSGHDYGYTF.

This clonotype was counted ten times or more. V is TRBV7-7 and J is TRBJ1-3, with a possible D match to TRBD1 (6 bases). The germline gives CDR1 SSHAT, CDR2 FNYEAQ (reference sequence). The CDR3 contains 15 residues. Deletions cut 5 bases from V and 2 bases from J, with 13 bases between. The CDR3 DNA follows: TGTGCCAGCAGCCGCGCCGAGGGGGCTGGAAACACCATATATTTT. Its protein is CASSRAEGAGNTIYF. Full variable domain (remainder filled in from reference TRBV7-7 and TRBJ1-3): GAGVSQSPRYKVTKRGQDVTLRCDPISSHATLYWYQQALGQGPEFLTYFNYEAQPDKSGLPSDRFSAERPEGSISTLTIQRTEQRDSAMYRCASSRAEGAGNTIYFGEGSWLTVV.

The chain recombines TRBV10-3 with TRBJ2-7; 7 nucleotides align to TRBD2. This CDR3 has 15 amino acids. Germline-derived CDR1 and CDR2 are ENHRY and SYGVKD. Trimming cost V 10 bases and J 3 bases; bases outside gene matches: 15. The CDR3 sequence is CASGGDKLGNYEQYF. The CDR3, as DNA: TGTGCCAGCGGGGGTGATAAACTAGGGAACTACGAGCAGTACTTC.

The V call is TRBV10-3, the J call TRBJ1-1; possibly TRBD1 for D (5 bases). Between the trimmed V and J ends, which lost 10 bases and 0 bases, there was a span of 15 bases. In germline, CDR1 is ENHRY, CDR2 SYGVKD. This CDR3 contains 14 residues. CDR3 loop: CATGEGSVNTEAFF. In DNA, the CDR3 is TGTGCCACCGGGGAGGGGTCCGTGAACACTGAAGCTTTCTTT.

In this sample, this clonotype turned up many times. The rearrangement joins TRBV9 to TRBJ2-5; no clear D gene. The CDR3 has 14 amino acids. In germline, CDR1 is SGDLS, CDR2 YYNGEE. V gave up 0 bases and J gave up 3 bases, with 9 bases separating them. CDR3 DNA sequence: TGTGCCAGCAGCGTAGGCTGGGCGGAAGAGACCCAGTACTTC. This sequence encodes CASSVGWAEETQYF.

The chain employs TRBV7-9 and TRBJ2-7, with TRBD2 matching 10 bases. The V and J ends lost 5 bases and 4 bases, in that order; junction bases with no gene match: 11. The CDR3 is 16 residues long. Germline values: CDR1 SEHNR, CDR2 FQNEAQ (reference sequence). DNA of the CDR3: TGTGCCAGCAGCCAAGATAGGGTAGCGGGGGGTTACGAGCAGTACTTC. Protein: CASSQDRVAGGYEQYF.

This clonotype was seen a few times. The chain has TRBV20-1 and TRBJ2-7; D unresolved. Germline CDR1 DFQATT, CDR2 SNEGSKA (reference sequence). V lost 0 bases and J 2 bases, leaving 14 bases between the germline ends. This CDR3 region has 15 residues. The CDR3 DNA sequence: TGCAGTGCTAGAGACCCCCTAACCTCCACCTACGAGCAGTACTTC. Amino acids: CSARDPLTSTYEQYF.

This chain joins TRBV7-9 and TRBJ2-2; TRBD1 or TRBD2 may be the D gene (5 bases each). Germline V gene lookup returns CDR1 SEHNR and CDR2 FQNEAQ (reference sequence). The CDR3 runs to 16 residues. V shed 6 bases and J shed 2 bases, with 16 bases lying between them. In DNA, the CDR3 is TGTGCCAGCAGACCCTCCGGGGCAGTAAACACCGGGGAGCTGTTTTTT. Its protein product is CASRPSGAVNTGELFF.

This chain joins TRBV7-2 and TRBJ1-2; D not certain. V was shortened by 4 bases and J by 4 bases, with 25 bases between the two germline ends. Germline CDR1 reads SGHTA; CDR2 reads FQGNSA. The CDR3 is made up of 18 amino acids. CDR3 in DNA: TGTGCCAGCAGCTCCAGAGCTCCCCAATCGGCAAGCAGCTATGGCTACACCTTC. As protein: CASSSRAPQSASSYGYTF.

The CDR3 reads CASIHPGTDHLGNTIYF. CDR3 DNA sequence: TGTGCCAGCATCCATCCTGGGACAGATCACCTTGGAAACACCATATATTTT. The chain links TRBV12-3 or TRBV12-4 to TRBJ1-3; 7 nucleotides agree with TRBD1. V was clipped by 7 bases and J by 3 bases; unmatched bases: 15. The CDR3 length is 17 residues.

Ten or more counts support this clonotype. This rearrangement joins TRBV10-3 to TRBJ2-5; D perhaps matches TRBD1 (7 bases). Trimming shortened V by 2 bases and J by 2 bases, and 9 bases separated the two germline ends. Germline CDR1 is ENHRY and CDR2 is SYGVKD. The CDR3 is 14 amino acids. CDR3 coding DNA: TGTGCCATCAGTGAGGCGGGACAGCAAGAGACCCAGTACTTC. Its protein is CAISEAGQQETQYF.

Only a few counts were recorded for this clonotype. The germline gene is not matched at one end of the junction; a read error may be the cause. The CDR3 nucleotides are TGTGCCACCAGCAGAGATCCCCCGGGACAGGGGGTTTACGAGCAGTACTTC. Translated, it gives CATSRDPPGQGVYEQYF. V usage is TRBV7-9 and J usage is TRBJ2-7; 11 bases are a match to TRBD1. CDR3 length equals 17 residues. Germline V gene sequence: CDR1 SEHNR, CDR2 FQNEAQ (reference sequence).

With regard to this clonotype: This may come from a read error, since a much larger clone is one base off. The genes are TRBV19 and TRBJ1-2; D gene ambiguous. Per germline, CDR1 LNHDA and CDR2 SQIVND (reference sequence). This CDR3 has 13 residues. Here the CDR3 DNA reads TGTGCCGGTAGTATTTTTTCGTCCTATGGCTACACCTTC. Amino acid sequence: CAGSIFSSYGYTF.

The V and J genes are TRBV14 and TRBJ1-2; tentatively, D is TRBD1 (5 bases). Trimming left V 0 bases short and J 8 bases short, with 19 bases between. The CDR3 extends over 16 amino acids. The V gene's germline CDR1 is SGHDN and CDR2 FVKESK. CDR3 residues: CASSQDHGTAFGGYTF. CDR3 DNA: TGTGCCAGCAGCCAAGATCACGGGACTGCGTTCGGCGGCTACACCTTC.

This clonotype was observed once. The chain carries TRBV29-1 and TRBJ1-2; tentatively, D is TRBD1 (6 bases). Germline V gene lookup returns CDR1 SQVTM and CDR2 ANQGSEA. The CDR3 consists of 12 residues. V lost 8 bases, J lost 2 bases, and 12 bases lay in between. The CDR3 DNA reads as TGCAGCCCGGACAGAGAAAACTATGGCTACACCTTC. This gives the protein CSPDRENYGYTF.